This T cell receptor beta chain was identified during a study of blood T cells in healthy people across ages (dated by TCRdb to 2014 to 2015). With respect to the entire study: In model experiments, roughly one uniquely barcoded TCR beta cDNA molecule per two T cells was captured by template switching. Using deep sequencing normalized with unique cDNA molecular identifiers, the study measured how TCR beta repertoire diversity changes with age. The donors were split into four age groups: young (average 16 years), middle-aged (around 37), aged (roughly 65) and long-lived (approximately 89). To avoid experimental bias, donors of different ages were randomly spread across the sequencing lanes. The study analyzed two additional independent replicas of 1 million unique cDNA reads from the same blood draw for two donors, one aged 18 to 29 and one aged 80 or older. Broader findings and caveats from the paper: As age increased, observed TCR beta diversity per million T cells dropped in a roughly linear way, and a significant reduction was already evident by age around 41. Estimates of total diversity based on one million sequenced T cells were considered lower bounds and underestimates. Bulk unsorted PBMC profiling prevented conclusive comparison of naive and antigen-experienced compartments. Donor CMV infection status was unknown, potentially confounding age-related changes in expanded clonotypes. Compared with the aged group, more naive CD4+ T cells, fewer expanded clones and increased TCR diversity were shown by the long-lived group, suggesting age selection. There was a strong correlation between observed TCR beta diversity and the percentage of naive T cells measured by flow cytometry.

Library method: 5' RACE. This sample was sequenced with an Illumina HiSeq 2500. A second roughly 7 to 11 cycle PCR used a sample-barcoded 5' primer and a J-beta primer mix. A template-switch 5' adaptor carrying 12 random nucleotides introduced a unique molecular identifier onto each TCR beta cDNA molecule. At least 3 million CDR3-containing paired-end reads were obtained from each sample. First-strand cDNA synthesis was performed from all RNA using the Mint cDNA synthesis kit, with priming by a TRBC-specific oligonucleotide. After uracil-DNA glycosylase treatment, a first 18-cycle PCR used universal primers M1SS and BC2_uni_R on all cDNA. In the paper's pipeline: For normalization, 1 million high-quality reads, each with a distinct molecular identifier, were randomly selected from each sample. Reads sharing molecular identifiers were discarded rather than binned into consensus sequences. CDR3 identification, clonotype clustering and error correction used MiTCR with a Q25 quality threshold and the strictest error-elimination algorithm. A nonparametric unseen species model with Euler transformation was used to estimate a lower bound on total TCR beta diversity. The public reads were quality trimmed at Q25 with fastp and then assembled into clones with MiXCR by TCRdb, keeping productive beta chains. Every distinct CDR3 protein forms one entry, paired with its most common genes and DNA. In this record, the V and J calls reflect TCRdb's handling and not the investigators' own analysis. The sample table holds 1.4 million to 1.5 million distinct CDR3 sequences, of which around two fifths were seen once. The top ten clones comprise 7.9% of the sample.

The CDR1 and CDR2 encoded by the germline V gene are MGHRA and YSYEKL. From the cysteine up to the phenylalanine, the CDR3 has a length of 17 residues. Here the CDR3 DNA is all that survives: 51 bases in frame from base 1. Unmatched junction bases come to 13, with V trimmed by 1 base and J by 8 bases. The donors were a few dozen Caucasian individuals from Russia, aged 6 to 90 years, who were systemically healthy. Around 10 milliliters of peripheral blood were collected from each donor into EDTA-treated Vacutainer tubes. Ficoll-Paque density-gradient centrifugation was used to isolate PBMCs, with at least 6.5 million per sample. Trizol reagent was used to extract total RNA from PBMCs, with at least 5 micrograms per sample. The percentages of naive CD45RAhigh/CD27high T cells were determined by flow cytometry on a PBMC aliquot from every donor. In this sample, this clonotype turned up a few times. Its antigen remains undetermined. No base quality information exists; no much larger clone differs at one position.

The chain uses TRBV4-1 and TRBJ2-5, with 10 middle bases fitting TRBD2. Sequenced input: blood. The source is a woman between 18 and 29 years old in good health. The CDR3 has the sequence CASSQGPLASGGQTQYF. The bases read TGCGCCAGCAGCCAAGGGCCGTTGGCTAGCGGGGGCCAAACCCAGTACTTC.